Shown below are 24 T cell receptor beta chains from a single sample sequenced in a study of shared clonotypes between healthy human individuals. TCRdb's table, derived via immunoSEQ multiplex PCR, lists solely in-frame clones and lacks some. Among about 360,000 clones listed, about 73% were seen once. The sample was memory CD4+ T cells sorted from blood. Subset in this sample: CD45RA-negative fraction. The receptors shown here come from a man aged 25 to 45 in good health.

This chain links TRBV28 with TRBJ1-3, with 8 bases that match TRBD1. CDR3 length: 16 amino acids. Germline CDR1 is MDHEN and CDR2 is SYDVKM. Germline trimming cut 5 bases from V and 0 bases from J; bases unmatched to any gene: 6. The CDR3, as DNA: TGTGCCAGCAGTCCCGGGACAGGACGCTCTGGAAACACCATATATTTT. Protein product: CASSPGTGRSGNTIYF.

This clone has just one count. The CDR3, as DNA: TGTGCCAGCAGCGGAACAGGGGGTTGGAACGAGCAGTACTTC. Its protein product is CASSGTGGWNEQYF. The chain uses TRBV6-5 and TRBJ2-7, with 8 bases matching TRBD1. There are 14 residues in the CDR3. Looked up from germline, CDR1 is MNHEY and CDR2 is SVGAGI. V lost 6 bases and J lost 5; bases outside the gene matches: 9.

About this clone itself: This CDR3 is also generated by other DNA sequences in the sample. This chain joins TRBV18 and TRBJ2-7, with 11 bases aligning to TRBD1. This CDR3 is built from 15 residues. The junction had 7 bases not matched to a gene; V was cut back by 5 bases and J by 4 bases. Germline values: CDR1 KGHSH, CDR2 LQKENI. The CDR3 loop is CASSRTGTGGYEQYF. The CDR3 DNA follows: TGTGCCAGCTCAAGAACCGGGACAGGGGGATACGAGCAGTACTTC.

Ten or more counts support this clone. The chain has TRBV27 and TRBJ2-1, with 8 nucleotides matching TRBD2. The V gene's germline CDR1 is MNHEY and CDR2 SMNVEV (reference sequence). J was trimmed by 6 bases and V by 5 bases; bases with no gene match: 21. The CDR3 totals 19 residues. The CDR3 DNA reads TGTGCCAGCAGTAGACTAACTGCCCTCAGCGGGAGAGAGGTCAATGAGCAGTTCTTC. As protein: CASSRLTALSGREVNEQFF.

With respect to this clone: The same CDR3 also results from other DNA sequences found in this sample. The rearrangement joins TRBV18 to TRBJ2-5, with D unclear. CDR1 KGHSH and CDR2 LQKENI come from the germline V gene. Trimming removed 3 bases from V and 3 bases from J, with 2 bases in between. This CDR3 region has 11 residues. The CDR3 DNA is TGTGCCAGCTCACCCAAAGAGACCCAGTACTTC. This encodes CASSPKETQYF.

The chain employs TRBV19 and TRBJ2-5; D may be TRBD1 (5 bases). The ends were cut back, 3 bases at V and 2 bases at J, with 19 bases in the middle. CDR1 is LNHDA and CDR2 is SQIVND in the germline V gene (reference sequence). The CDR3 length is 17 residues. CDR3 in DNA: TGTGCCAGTAGTATCCTCCGGGCAGGGATTCTTCAAGAGACCCAGTACTTC. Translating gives CASSILRAGILQETQYF.

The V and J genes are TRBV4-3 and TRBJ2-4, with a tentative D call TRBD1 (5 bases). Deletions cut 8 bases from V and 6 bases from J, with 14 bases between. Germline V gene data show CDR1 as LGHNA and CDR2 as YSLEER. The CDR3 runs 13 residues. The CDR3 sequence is CASPPPDRNIQYF. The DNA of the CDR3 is TGCGCCAGCCCTCCCCCAGACAGAAACATTCAGTACTTC.

CDR3 region: CASSLAGQGVGSQYF. The CDR3 DNA follows: TGTGCCAGCAGCCTGGCGGGACAGGGGGTCGGGTCGCAGTATTTT. The V and J genes are TRBV5-4 and TRBJ2-3; TRBD1 aligns across 11 bases. Trimming took 4 bases from V and 10 from J; bases not matched to a gene: 11. CDR3 length equals 15 residues. The germline V gene encodes CDR1 SGHNT and CDR2 YYREEE (reference sequence).

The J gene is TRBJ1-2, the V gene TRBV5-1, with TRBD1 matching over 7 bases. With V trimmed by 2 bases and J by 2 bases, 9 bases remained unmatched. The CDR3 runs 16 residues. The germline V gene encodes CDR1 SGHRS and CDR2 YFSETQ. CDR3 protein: CASSFETGAGNYGYTF. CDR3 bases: TGCGCCAGCAGCTTTGAAACAGGGGCCGGGAACTATGGCTACACCTTC.

As DNA, the CDR3 is TGTGCCAGCTCACAAACACAGGGCAAGAAGACTGAAGCTTTCTTT. Protein product: CASSQTQGKKTEAFF. The rearrangement joins TRBV18 to TRBJ1-1, with D maybe TRBD1 (6 bases). The CDR3 totals 15 residues. Germline values: CDR1 KGHSH, CDR2 LQKENI. V was pared by 4 bases and J by 5 bases, with 17 bases between.

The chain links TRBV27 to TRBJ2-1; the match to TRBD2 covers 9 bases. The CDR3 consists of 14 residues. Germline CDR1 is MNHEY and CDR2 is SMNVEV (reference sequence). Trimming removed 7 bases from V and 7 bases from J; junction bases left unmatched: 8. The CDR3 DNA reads TGTGCCAGCACGGCGGGAGGGCCTAGGAATGAGCAGTTCTTC. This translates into CASTAGGPRNEQFF.

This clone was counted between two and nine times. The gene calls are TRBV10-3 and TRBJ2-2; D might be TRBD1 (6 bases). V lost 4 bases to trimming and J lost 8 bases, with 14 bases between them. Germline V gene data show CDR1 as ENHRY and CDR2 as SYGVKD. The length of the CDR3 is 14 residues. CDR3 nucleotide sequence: TGTGCCATCAGTGTCGAACAGGGTACGGGGGAGCTGTTTTTT. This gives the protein CAISVEQGTGELFF.

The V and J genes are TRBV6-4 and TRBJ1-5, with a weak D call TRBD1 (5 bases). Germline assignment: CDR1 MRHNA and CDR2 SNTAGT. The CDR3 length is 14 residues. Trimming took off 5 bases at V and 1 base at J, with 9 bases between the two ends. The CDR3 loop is CASSLGGSNQPQHF. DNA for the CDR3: TGTGCCAGCAGTCTGGGGGGAAGCAATCAGCCCCAGCATTTT.

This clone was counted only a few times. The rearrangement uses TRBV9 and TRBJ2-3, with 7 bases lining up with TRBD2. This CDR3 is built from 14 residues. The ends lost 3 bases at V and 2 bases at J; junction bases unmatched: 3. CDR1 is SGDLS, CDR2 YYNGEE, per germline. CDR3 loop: CASSAGLNTDTQYF. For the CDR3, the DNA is TGTGCCAGCAGCGCGGGACTAAACACAGATACGCAGTATTTT. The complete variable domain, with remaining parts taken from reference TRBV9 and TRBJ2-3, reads DSGVTQTPKHLITATGQRVTLRCSPRSGDLSVYWYQQSLDQGLQFLIQYYNGEERAKGNILERFSAQQFPDLHSELNLSSLELGDSALYFCASSAGLNTDTQYFGPGTRLTVL.

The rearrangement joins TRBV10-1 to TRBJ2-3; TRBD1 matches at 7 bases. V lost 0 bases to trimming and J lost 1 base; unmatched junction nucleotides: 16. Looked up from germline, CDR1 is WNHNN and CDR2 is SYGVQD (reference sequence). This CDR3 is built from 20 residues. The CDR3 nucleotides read TGCGCCAGCAGTGAGTCTTCCGTAATTACAGGGGCCCGGGGCACAGATACGCAGTATTTT. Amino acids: CASSESSVITGARGTDTQYF.

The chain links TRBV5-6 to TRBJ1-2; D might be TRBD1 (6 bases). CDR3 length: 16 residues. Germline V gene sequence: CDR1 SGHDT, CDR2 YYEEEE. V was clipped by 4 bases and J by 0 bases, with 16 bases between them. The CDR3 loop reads CASSRGYRESNYGYTF. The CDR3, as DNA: TGTGCCAGCAGCCGGGGTTACAGGGAATCTAACTATGGCTACACCTTC.

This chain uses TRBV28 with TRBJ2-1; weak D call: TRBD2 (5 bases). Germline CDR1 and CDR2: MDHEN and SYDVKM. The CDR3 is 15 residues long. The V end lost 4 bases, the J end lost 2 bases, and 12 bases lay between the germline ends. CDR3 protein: CASSSRRAAYNEQFF. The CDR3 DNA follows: TGTGCCAGCAGTTCTCGGCGGGCTGCCTACAATGAGCAGTTCTTC.

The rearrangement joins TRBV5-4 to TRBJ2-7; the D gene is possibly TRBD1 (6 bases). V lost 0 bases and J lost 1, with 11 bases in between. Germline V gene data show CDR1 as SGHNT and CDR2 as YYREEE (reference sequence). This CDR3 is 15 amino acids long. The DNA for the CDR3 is TGTGCCAGCAGCTTGGGCACAGGGTCTTCCTACGAGCAGTACTTC. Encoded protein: CASSLGTGSSYEQYF.

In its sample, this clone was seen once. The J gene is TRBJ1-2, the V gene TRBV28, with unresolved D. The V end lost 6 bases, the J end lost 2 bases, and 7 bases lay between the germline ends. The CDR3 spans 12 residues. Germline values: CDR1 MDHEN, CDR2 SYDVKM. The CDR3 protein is CASRGYNYGYTF. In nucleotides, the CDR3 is TGTGCCAGCAGGGGGTACAACTATGGCTACACCTTC.

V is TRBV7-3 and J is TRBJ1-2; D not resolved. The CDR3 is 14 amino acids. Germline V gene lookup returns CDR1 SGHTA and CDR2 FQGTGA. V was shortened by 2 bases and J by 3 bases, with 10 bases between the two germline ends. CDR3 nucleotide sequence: TGTGCCAGCAGCTTATTGGTCGGGGACTATGGCTACACCTTC. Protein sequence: CASSLLVGDYGYTF.

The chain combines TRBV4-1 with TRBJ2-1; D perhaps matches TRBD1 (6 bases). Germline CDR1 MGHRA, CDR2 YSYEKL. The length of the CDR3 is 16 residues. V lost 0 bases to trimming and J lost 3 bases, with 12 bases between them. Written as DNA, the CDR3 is TGCGCCAGCAGCCAAGATACAGGGAGCTACTACAATGAGCAGTTCTTC. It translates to CASSQDTGSYYNEQFF.

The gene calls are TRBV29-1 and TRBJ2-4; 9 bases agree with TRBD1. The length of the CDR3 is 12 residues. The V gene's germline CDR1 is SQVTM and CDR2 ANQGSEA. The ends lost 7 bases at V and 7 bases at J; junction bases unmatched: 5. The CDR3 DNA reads TGCAGCGGGCTACAGGGGGCTAACATTCAGTACTTC. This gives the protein CSGLQGANIQYF.

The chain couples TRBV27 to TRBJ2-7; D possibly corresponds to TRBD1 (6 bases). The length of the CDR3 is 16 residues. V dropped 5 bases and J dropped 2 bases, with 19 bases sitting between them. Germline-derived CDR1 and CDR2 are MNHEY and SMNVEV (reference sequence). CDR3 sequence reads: CASSPLNRASTYEQYF. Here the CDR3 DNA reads TGTGCCAGCAGTCCGCTAAACAGGGCGTCTACCTACGAGCAGTACTTC.

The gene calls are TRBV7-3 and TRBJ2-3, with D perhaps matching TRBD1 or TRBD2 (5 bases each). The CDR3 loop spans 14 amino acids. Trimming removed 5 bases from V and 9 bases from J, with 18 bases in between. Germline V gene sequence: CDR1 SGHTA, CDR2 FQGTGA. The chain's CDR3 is CASSERPTGPTQYF. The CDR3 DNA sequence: TGTGCCAGCAGCGAGCGGCCCACGGGGCCGACGCAGTATTTT.